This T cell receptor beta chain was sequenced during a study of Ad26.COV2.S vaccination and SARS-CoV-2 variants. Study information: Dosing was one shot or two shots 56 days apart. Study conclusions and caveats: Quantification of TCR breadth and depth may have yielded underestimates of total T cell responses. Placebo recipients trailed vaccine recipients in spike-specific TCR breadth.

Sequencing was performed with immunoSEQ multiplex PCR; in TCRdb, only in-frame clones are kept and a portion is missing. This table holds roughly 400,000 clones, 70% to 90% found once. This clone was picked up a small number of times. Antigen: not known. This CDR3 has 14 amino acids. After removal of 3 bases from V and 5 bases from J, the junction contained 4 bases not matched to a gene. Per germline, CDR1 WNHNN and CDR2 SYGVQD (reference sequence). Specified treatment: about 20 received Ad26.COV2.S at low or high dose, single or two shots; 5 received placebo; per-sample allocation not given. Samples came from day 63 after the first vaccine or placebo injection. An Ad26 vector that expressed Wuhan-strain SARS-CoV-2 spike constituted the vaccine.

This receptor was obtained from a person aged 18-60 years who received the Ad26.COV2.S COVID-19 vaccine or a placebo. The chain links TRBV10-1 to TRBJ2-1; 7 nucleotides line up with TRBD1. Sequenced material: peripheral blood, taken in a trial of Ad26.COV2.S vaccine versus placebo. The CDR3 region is CASSDYRGDNEQFF. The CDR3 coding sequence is TGCGCCAGCAGTGACTACAGGGGCGACAATGAGCAGTTCTTC.